This is a list of T cell receptor beta chains from one sample in a study of CD8+ T cells in alopecia areata. Profiled with immunoSEQ multiplex PCR; TCRdb holds only in-frame clones, not every one. Of 140,000 to 150,000 clones in the sample, around three fifths are singletons; the top ten hold roughly 6.5%. The material was CD4+ T cells sorted from blood, obtained at week 0. The receptors stem from a human donor with alopecia areata. CDR3s include the opening cysteine and the closing phenylalanine or tryptophan. A D gene is named only where the DNA matches it firmly. Clone size is not always given. Where it is, it says once, few, many or a class for expanded clones.

j_call,v_call,clone_size,d_call,cdr3_nt,cdr3_aa
TRBJ2-6,TRBV18,NA,NA,TGTGCCAGCTCACCACCAACCGTCTCTGGGGCCAACGTCCTGACTTTC,CASSPPTVSGANVLTF
TRBJ2-1,TRBV7-3,NA,NA,TGTGCCAGCAGCTTAGGGGGCGGTGAGCAGTTCTTC,CASSLGGGEQFF
TRBJ2-7,TRBV7-6,NA,NA,TGTGCCAGCAGCTCTGGAGAGAACCTGTACGAGCAGTACTTC,CASSSGENLYEQYF
TRBJ1-5,TRBV7-2,NA,NA,TGTGCCAGCAGCTTAGGGGGAGGAAGGAGCAATCAGCCCCAGCATTTT,CASSLGGGRSNQPQHF
TRBJ2-6,TRBV7-2,NA,NA,TGTGCCAGCAGCCGAGTCGGGGCTGGGGCCAACGTCCTGACTTTC,CASSRVGAGANVLTF
TRBJ1-5,TRBV27,NA,NA,TGTGCCAGCAGTCCCCTAGCGGGAGCCCAGCATTTT,CASSPLAGAQHF
TRBJ2-7,TRBV7-2,once,TRBD1,TGTGCCAGCAGCTTAGGGACAGGGCCCTACGAGCAGTACTTC,CASSLGTGPYEQYF
TRBJ2-7,TRBV9,NA,NA,TGTGCCAGCAGCGTGACCGTGGGGGCGGCCTACGAGCAGTACTTC,CASSVTVGAAYEQYF
TRBJ2-7,TRBV2,NA,NA,TGTGCCAGCAGTGTTACCTACGAGCAGTACTTC,CASSVTYEQYF
TRBJ1-2,TRBV7-2,NA,NA,TGTGCCAGCAGCCCGAACGTGAGGGCAGAGGGCTACACCTTC,CASSPNVRAEGYTF
TRBJ1-3,TRBV14,NA,NA,TGTGCCAGCAGCCAAGAGGGATACACCATATATTTT,CASSQEGYTIYF
TRBJ2-1,TRBV2,NA,NA,TGTGCCAGCAGTGAACAGGGGTGGGGCAATGAGCAGTTCTTC,CASSEQGWGNEQFF
TRBJ1-5,TRBV4-3,NA,NA,TGCGCCAGCAGCCAAGAATTGGGGAGCAATCAGCCCCAGCATTTT,CASSQELGSNQPQHF
TRBJ1-2,TRBV10-3,NA,NA,TGTGCCATCAGTGAACAAGGGAACTATGGCTACACCTTC,CAISEQGNYGYTF
TRBJ2-5,TRBV6-5,NA,TRBD2,TGTGCCAGCAGTTACGCTGGGACTAGCGGAGAGACCCAGTACTTC,CASSYAGTSGETQYF
TRBJ2-5,TRBV4-3,few,TRBD1,TGCGCCAGCAGCCAAGACGGGACAGCTATACAAGAGACCCAGTACTTC,CASSQDGTAIQETQYF
TRBJ1-2,TRBV9,NA,NA,TGTGCCAGCAGCGTGGGGGTGGAAGAGGGCTATGGCTACACCTTC,CASSVGVEEGYGYTF
TRBJ2-5,TRBV30,NA,NA,TGTGCCTGGAGTCAGGGTGGTAACCAAGAGACCCAGTACTTC,CAWSQGGNQETQYF
TRBJ2-5,TRBV27,NA,TRBD2,TGTGCCAGCAGCCGAAAGGCGCTAGCGGGGGGCAAAGAGACCCAGTACTTC,CASSRKALAGGKETQYF
TRBJ2-5,TRBV7-2,few,TRBD2,TGTGCCAGCAGCCTAGCGGGGGGGCCGCGGGAGACCCAGTACTTC,CASSLAGGPRETQYF
TRBJ1-1,TRBV29-1,NA,NA,TGCAGCGTTGCCAGGGTATTAACGAACACTGAAGCTTTCTTT,CSVARVLTNTEAFF
TRBJ2-5,TRBV7-8,few,NA,TGTGCCAGCAGCTTAGAATTCGCGAAGACCCAGTACTTC,CASSLEFAKTQYF
TRBJ1-5,TRBV7-2,NA,NA,TGTGCCAGCAGCTTCTTCGATCAGCCCCAGCATTTT,CASSFFDQPQHF
TRBJ2-5,TRBV7-2,few,TRBD2,TGTGCCAGCAGCTTAGCGCCTTGGAGCGGGGGGCAAGAGACCCAGTACTTC,CASSLAPWSGGQETQYF
TRBJ2-4,TRBV29-1,few,NA,TGCAGCGTTGCGACCTTAGCCAAAAACATTCAGTACTTC,CSVATLAKNIQYF
TRBJ1-1,TRBV6-5,few,TRBD1,TGTGCCAGCAGTTACGCAGGGGGGACTGAAGCTTTCTTT,CASSYAGGTEAFF
TRBJ2-5,TRBV6-5,few,NA,TGTGCCAGCAGTTACGGAGGACTCTCCAAAGAGACCCAGTACTTC,CASSYGGLSKETQYF
TRBJ1-5,TRBV7-2,few,NA,TGTGCCAGCAGCTATGGTGGAGGCCGAAGCAATCAGCCCCAGCATTTT,CASSYGGGRSNQPQHF